This T cell receptor beta chain was sequenced for a study of cytomegalovirus exposure and HLA in healthy donors. With V trimmed by 5 bases and J by 7 bases, 13 bases remained unmatched. The CDR3 loop spans 15 amino acids. The V gene's germline CDR1 is SGHAT and CDR2 FQNNGV. PCR was performed using 60 Vbeta and 13 Jbeta primers. Assay: immunoSEQ multiplex PCR; the TCRdb copy retains only in-frame clones and omits some. The sample lists about 100,000 clones, 65% to 75% occurring once. Regarding the study as a whole: Cytomegalovirus status was reportedly diagnosed by the classifier with high specificity and sensitivity.

Notes on this clone: The antigen remains unidentified.

V usage is TRBV11-2 and J usage is TRBJ1-2, with TRBD1 matching over 7 bases. Material for sequencing was PBMCs. The receptor was isolated from a woman between 35 and 50 years old in good health and CMV-seronegative. The CDR3 DNA sequence: TGTGCCAGCAGCCAAATATCGGGACAGCGAATTGGCTACACCTTC. Translating gives CASSQISGQRIGYTF. The variable domain in full, completed from reference TRBV11-2 and TRBJ1-2, reads EAGVAQSPRYKIIEKRQSVAFWCNPISGHATLYWYQQILGQGPKLLIQFQNNGVVDDSQLPKDRFSAERLKGVDSTLKIQPAKLEDSAVYLCASSQISGQRIGYTFGSGTRLTVV.